The 31 T cell receptor beta chains in this list originate from one sample, sequenced in a study of T cells after yellow fever vaccination. TCRdb re-derived calls from the 5' RACE reads in MiXCR, one entry per CDR3 protein. The sample yields 360,000 or so distinct CDR3 sequences, 9.5% to 13% seen once. The specimen comprised PBMCs, sampled on the day of the first yellow fever vaccination. These receptors came from a young man who received the YFV17D yellow fever vaccine.

The V and J genes are TRBV7-2 and TRBJ2-5; D is unclear. CDR3 size: 13 residues. Trimming cost V 1 base and J 5 bases, with 8 bases left between them. Germline values: CDR1 SGHTA, CDR2 FQGNSA. CDR3 region: CASSLGRTETQYF. CDR3 DNA sequence: TGTGCCAGCAGCTTAGGACGGACGGAGACCCAGTACTTC.

This clonotype appeared a few times. This chain connects TRBV14 to TRBJ2-5; possible D gene TRBD2, 5 bases. V lost 1 base to trimming and J lost 1 base, with 10 bases between them. This CDR3 spans 15 amino acids. CDR1 SGHDN and CDR2 FVKESK come from the germline V gene. The CDR3 DNA reads as TGTGCCAGCAGCCAAGTGCGGGCGGGCCAAGAGACCCAGTACTTC. Translation gives CASSQVRAGQETQYF.

The chain recombines TRBV5-6 with TRBJ2-3; D might be TRBD1 or TRBD2, each matching 5 bases. The CDR3 runs to 14 residues. Germline CDR1 SGHDT, CDR2 YYEEEE. V was clipped by 3 bases and J by 8 bases, with 16 bases between them. The CDR3 region has the DNA TGTGCCAGCAGCTCAACTAGGGGATCACGTACGCAGTATTTT. This codes for CASSSTRGSRTQYF. The full variable domain, with the rest looked up from reference TRBV5-6 and TRBJ2-3, is DAGVTQSPTHLIKTRGQQVTLRCSPKSGHDTVSWYQQALGQGPQFIFQYYEEEERQRGNFPDRFSGHQFPNYSSELNVNALLLGDSALYLCASSSTRGSRTQYFGPGTRLTVL.

This sequence joins TRBV5-1 and TRBJ2-5, with D possibly matching TRBD2 (6 bases). Germline assignment: CDR1 SGHRS and CDR2 YFSETQ. Between the trimmed V and J ends, which lost 0 bases and 5 bases, there was a span of 17 bases. The CDR3 runs to 16 residues. The CDR3 reads CASSLGRRGPAETQYF. The DNA of the CDR3 is TGCGCCAGCAGCTTGGGACGGCGGGGACCAGCGGAGACCCAGTACTTC.

The CDR3: CASSIYLTQVDSPLHF. DNA for the CDR3: TGTGCCAGTAGTATATATTTAACCCAGGTGGATTCACCCCTCCACTTT. The gene calls are TRBV19 and TRBJ1-6; no firm D call. Germline V CDR1 and CDR2: LNHDA, SQIVND (reference sequence). The CDR3 spans 16 residues. Trimming pared 2 bases from V and 8 bases from J, leaving 16 bases between.

This chain uses TRBV6-2 or TRBV6-3 with TRBJ2-4; no clear D gene. CDR1 and CDR2 from the germline V gene are MNHEY and SVGEGT. Deletions cut 2 bases from V and 1 base from J, with 9 bases between. This CDR3 comprises 15 residues. The CDR3 spells CASSYGRPAKNIQYF. The CDR3 DNA reads as TGTGCCAGCAGTTACGGGCGGCCGGCCAAAAACATTCAGTACTTC.

The genes are TRBV6-2 or TRBV6-3 and TRBJ2-5; D possibly corresponds to TRBD1 (5 bases). Germline-derived CDR1 and CDR2 are MNHEY and SVGEGT. This CDR3 is built from 17 residues. Trimming removed 0 bases at V and 5 bases at J, with 19 bases between. DNA of the CDR3: TGTGCCAGCAGTTACTCCGTCGCAACGACAGTGATCGAGACCCAGTACTTC. Its translation: CASSYSVATTVIETQYF.

The chain couples TRBV6-2 or TRBV6-3 to TRBJ2-4; D is uncertain. The CDR3 consists of 13 residues. The ends were cut back, 5 bases at V and 4 bases at J, with 9 bases in the middle. In germline, CDR1 is MNHEY, CDR2 SVGEGT. The CDR3: CASSSWKKNIQYF. CDR3 DNA sequence: TGTGCCAGCAGTAGTTGGAAGAAAAACATTCAGTACTTC.

V gene TRBV7-9 combines with J gene TRBJ2-3; D gene uncertain. This CDR3 region has 15 residues. Germline assignment: CDR1 SEHNR and CDR2 FQNEAQ (reference sequence). V was pared by 1 base and J by 2 bases, with 10 bases between. DNA for the CDR3: TGTGCCAGCAGCTTAGAGGGTGCCTACACAGATACGCAGTATTTT. Encoded protein: CASSLEGAYTDTQYF.

This clonotype was recorded many times. At one end the junction does not follow the germline gene, possibly because of a read error. The J gene is TRBJ2-1, the V gene TRBV12-3 or TRBV12-4; 10 bases are a match to TRBD1. This CDR3 region has 12 residues. The CDR3 reads CASTLLPGTGVF. The CDR3 nucleotides read TGTGCCAGCACCCTCCTTCCGGGGACAGGGGTTTTC.

There are a few counts of this clonotype. Written as DNA, the CDR3 is TGTGCCAGCAGCTTTAGCGACCCCGAGGCCCAGTACTTC. Residues: CASSFSDPEAQYF. The chain employs TRBV7-2 and TRBJ2-5; TRBD2 might be the D (5 bases). V gave up 3 bases and J gave up 9 bases, with 14 bases separating them. Per germline, CDR1 SGHTA and CDR2 FQGNSA. The CDR3 totals 13 residues.

The CDR3 protein is CASSLVPGPQPQHF. DNA of the CDR3: TGTGCCAGCAGTTTAGTTCCGGGGCCCCAGCCCCAGCATTTT. The chain carries TRBV12-3 or TRBV12-4 and TRBJ1-5, with D possibly TRBD1 on 5 matching bases. The CDR3 consists of 14 residues. V was cut by 1 base and J by 7 bases, with 11 bases left in between.

This clonotype occurred a few times. The chain recombines TRBV7-6 with TRBJ2-7, with D unclear. Trimming cost V 5 bases and J 1 base, with 12 bases left between them. This CDR3 has 14 amino acids. Germline V gene data show CDR1 as SGHVS and CDR2 as FNYEAQ. The CDR3, as DNA: TGTGCCAGCAGCCCAAATGCAGTTTCCTACGAGCAGTACTTC. Its protein product is CASSPNAVSYEQYF.

This clonotype came up a few times. The CDR3 region has the DNA TGTGCCAGCGCCCGGAGGACCTCTGGCTACACCTTC. Translated, it gives CASARRTSGYTF. The chain combines TRBV6-5 with TRBJ1-2; no reliable D call. The germline CDR1 and CDR2 sequences are MNHEY and SVGAGI. CDR3 length: 12 amino acids. Trimming removed 8 bases from V and 7 bases from J, with 14 bases in between.

This clonotype was recorded a few times. This CDR3 is CASGLGTGGTEAFF. DNA of the CDR3: TGTGCTAGTGGTTTGGGGACAGGGGGCACTGAAGCTTTCTTT. The rearrangement uses TRBV12-5 and TRBJ1-1; 10 positions match TRBD1. Unmatched junction bases numbered 0, after V lost 1 base and J lost 4 bases. The germline V gene encodes CDR1 LGHNT and CDR2 FRNRAP. The CDR3 extends over 14 amino acids.

This clonotype was counted only a few times. The chain uses TRBV20-1 and TRBJ2-1, with 13 nucleotides matching TRBD2. V trimming: 3 bases; J trimming: 0 bases; junction bases outside the gene matches: 14. Germline V gives CDR1 DFQATT, CDR2 SNEGSKA (reference sequence). This CDR3 spans 20 amino acids. CDR3 protein: CSASPNRLAGGPSSYNEQFF. The CDR3 bases are TGCAGTGCTAGCCCCAACCGACTAGCGGGGGGACCTAGCTCCTACAATGAGCAGTTCTTC.

This clonotype appeared a few times. V and J are TRBV29-1 and TRBJ2-1; weak D call: TRBD2 (5 bases). With 2 bases removed from V and 5 bases from J, the gap between germline ends came to 13 bases. CDR3 length: 14 amino acids. CDR1 and CDR2 from the germline V gene are SQVTM and ANQGSEA. Written as DNA, the CDR3 is TGCAGCGTTGAACCCAGCGGCCAAGACAATGAGCAGTTCTTC. Its protein product is CSVEPSGQDNEQFF.

This clonotype was counted ten times or more. The genes are TRBV5-6 and TRBJ1-4, with TRBD1 matching over 7 bases. This CDR3 region has 14 residues. The ends lost 2 bases at V and 8 bases at J; junction bases unmatched: 6. CDR1 is SGHDT and CDR2 is YYEEEE in the germline V gene. The CDR3 DNA is TGTGCCAGCAGCTTCGGCAGGGGGTACGAAAAACTGTTTTTT. Its translation: CASSFGRGYEKLFF.

The V call is TRBV6-1, the J call TRBJ2-2; 11 nucleotides align to TRBD2. Germline V gene lookup returns CDR1 MNHNS and CDR2 SASEGT. J lost 2 bases, V lost 6 bases, and 5 bases had no gene match. The CDR3 runs 16 residues. The CDR3: CASRSGLAGNTGELFF. The CDR3 bases are TGTGCCAGCAGATCCGGACTAGCGGGCAACACCGGGGAGCTGTTTTTT.

DNA for the CDR3: TGTGCCACCAGCAGAGTGGAGGTCCCTGGGAGAAACAATCAGCCCCAGCATTTT. It translates to CATSRVEVPGRNNQPQHF. This chain links TRBV15 with TRBJ1-5; D remains ambiguous. The length of the CDR3 is 18 residues. Germline CDR1 reads LNHNV; CDR2 reads YYDKDF (reference sequence). The V gene lost 1 base and the J gene lost 3 bases, with 19 bases spanning the gap.

The V and J genes are TRBV5-1 and TRBJ1-4; TRBD1 matches at 7 bases. After removal of 5 bases from V and 5 bases from J, the junction contained 6 bases not matched to a gene. Looked up from germline, CDR1 is SGHRS and CDR2 is YFSETQ. The CDR3 runs 14 residues. CDR3: CASRPGQLNEKLFF. In nucleotides, the CDR3 is TGCGCCAGCAGACCGGGACAGTTAAATGAAAAACTGTTTTTT.

The chain recombines TRBV11-2 with TRBJ2-3, with unresolved D. This CDR3 contains 12 residues. CDR1 is SGHAT and CDR2 is FQNNGV in the germline V gene. Trimming took off 4 bases at V and 4 bases at J, with 6 bases between the two ends. The CDR3 is CASSSPPDTQYF. The CDR3 nucleotides are TGTGCCAGCAGCTCCCCTCCAGATACGCAGTATTTT.

The chain is built from TRBV5-1 and TRBJ1-1; TRBD1 aligns across 8 bases. CDR3 size: 15 residues. V was clipped by 6 bases and J by 6 bases; unmatched bases: 13. Germline loops: CDR1 SGHRS, CDR2 YFSETQ. CDR3 loop: CASTVSGQDAAEAFF. Written as DNA, the CDR3 is TGCGCCAGCACAGTTTCGGGACAGGACGCCGCTGAAGCTTTCTTT.

This clonotype showed up many times. The genes are TRBV7-2 and TRBJ2-5; D is perhaps TRBD2 (6 bases). The germline CDR1 and CDR2 sequences are SGHTA and FQGNSA. The CDR3 runs to 15 residues. V was shortened by 5 bases and J by 5 bases, with 18 bases between the two germline ends. The CDR3: CASSNNRARGETQYF. DNA of the CDR3: TGTGCCAGCAGCAACAACCGGGCCCGGGGGGAGACCCAGTACTTC. Complete variable domain (other parts from reference TRBV7-2 and TRBJ2-5): GAGVSQSPSNKVTEKGKDVELRCDPISGHTALYWYRQSLGQGLEFLIYFQGNSAPDKSGLPSDRFSAERTGGSVSTLTIQRTQQEDSAVYLCASSNNRARGETQYFGPGTRLLVL.

In this sample, this clonotype turned up a few times. The chain links TRBV20-1 to TRBJ2-1, with D perhaps TRBD2 (5 bases). The CDR3 extends over 13 amino acids. Per the germline V gene, CDR1 is DFQATT and CDR2 is SNEGSKA (reference sequence). V lost 6 bases to trimming and J lost 2 bases, with 11 bases between them. The CDR3 sequence: CSALEVTYNEQFF. In DNA, the CDR3 is TGCAGTGCCCTGGAGGTGACCTACAATGAGCAGTTCTTC.

V gene TRBV12-3 or TRBV12-4 combines with J gene TRBJ2-7; D gene unclear. Deletions cut 6 bases from V and 7 bases from J, with 25 bases between. The CDR3 has 16 amino acids. The CDR3 nucleotides are TGTGCCAGCAGCCCGAGAACCCAGAGTCTCCCGAGGGAGCAGTACTTC. Translation gives CASSPRTQSLPREQYF.

V is TRBV5-1 and J is TRBJ2-2; D unclear. Per germline, CDR1 SGHRS and CDR2 YFSETQ. V was cut by 1 base and J by 6 bases, with 10 bases left in between. This CDR3 contains 14 residues. The CDR3 loop reads CASSLIPGPGELFF. The CDR3 coding sequence is TGCGCCAGCAGCTTGATTCCCGGTCCCGGGGAGCTGTTTTTT.

The V gene is TRBV15, the J gene TRBJ1-5; TRBD1 might be the D (5 bases). Trimming cost V 2 bases and J 6 bases, with 17 bases left between them. The V gene's germline CDR1 is LNHNV and CDR2 YYDKDF (reference sequence). The CDR3 is 16 residues long. The CDR3 DNA reads TGTGCCACCAGCAGAAGAAGGGGAGGAATCGGTCAGCCCCAGCATTTT. Its protein product is CATSRRRGGIGQPQHF.

This clonotype appeared a few times. This sequence joins TRBV11-3 and TRBJ1-1, with D unresolved. The germline CDR1 and CDR2 sequences are SGHNT and YENEEA. The CDR3 sequence is 13 residues long. V shed 8 bases and J shed 5 bases, with 15 bases lying between them. CDR3 DNA: TGTGCCAGCGGGCATTCTTCAGGAACTGAAGCTTTCTTT. Translated: CASGHSSGTEAFF. The entire variable domain, with the rest obtained from reference TRBV11-3 and TRBJ1-1, is as follows: EAGVVQSPRYKIIEKKQPVAFWCNPISGHNTLYWYLQNLGQGPELLIRYENEEAVDDSQLPKDRFSAERLKGVDSTLKIQPAELGDSAVYLCASGHSSGTEAFFGQGTRLTVV.

This clonotype was seen more than once but under ten times. The chain uses TRBV7-9 and TRBJ1-1; D ambiguous. V shed 11 bases and J shed 0 bases, with 16 bases lying between them. Germline loops: CDR1 SEHNR, CDR2 FQNEAQ (reference sequence). The CDR3 runs 14 residues. In DNA form, the CDR3 reads TGTGCCGGAGAAGCTCCGGGCGTGAACACTGAAGCTTTCTTT. Protein: CAGEAPGVNTEAFF.

This rearrangement joins TRBV5-1 to TRBJ2-3, with D possibly matching TRBD2 (6 bases). CDR3 length: 15 residues. V was shortened by 5 bases and J by 2 bases, with 15 bases between the two germline ends. CDR1 is SGHRS and CDR2 is YFSETQ in the germline V gene. The CDR3 DNA sequence: TGCGCCAGCAGGACGCACGGGGGTCCCACAGATACGCAGTATTTT. Translation gives CASRTHGGPTDTQYF.